The entry below describes one TCR beta chain. The target antigen is unknown. This CDR3 has 14 residues. The ends were cut back, 3 bases at V and 8 bases at J, with 11 bases in the middle. Germline lookup yields CDR1 SGHTA and CDR2 FQGNSA. This record belongs to a study of Graves' ophthalmopathy and Graves' hyperthyroidism. Findings of the study overall: Between ophthalmopathy and stable hyperthyroidism, a 13-signature model drew a separation with nearly 90% sensitivity and about 81% specificity.

PBMCs stemmed from more than 9.5 ml of fresh peripheral blood. TCR beta CDR3 regions were amplified from RNA transcripts. Second-round multiplex PCR followed a first-round RT-PCR using HTBI primers. TCRdb redid the calling of the multiplex PCR reads with MiXCR, one entry per CDR3 protein. The sample shows about 150,000 distinct CDR3 sequences, approximately 40% of them seen only once. Material: peripheral blood. This TCR came from a woman between 35 and 50 years old with Graves' ophthalmopathy. This sequence joins TRBV7-2 and TRBJ1-6; TRBD1 might be the D (5 bases). CDR3 DNA sequence: TGTGCCAGCAGCTTGCGACGCAGGGATTCACCCCTCCACTTT. This translates into CASSLRRRDSPLHF. Based on the CDR3 plus reference TRBV7-2 and TRBJ1-6, the full variable domain is GAGVSQSPSNKVTEKGKDVELRCDPISGHTALYWYRQSLGQGLEFLIYFQGNSAPDKSGLPSDRFSAERTGGSVSTLTIQRTQQEDSAVYLCASSLRRRDSPLHFGNGTRLTVT.